Included here is one TCR beta chain sequence, with context. This same CDR3 is encoded by further DNA sequences in the sample. CDR1 KGHSH and CDR2 LQKENI come from the germline V gene. V was trimmed by 0 bases and J by 2 bases, leaving 7 bases between them. The CDR3 consists of 14 residues. Only in-frame clones appear in the TCRdb table, and some are missing; sequencing was by immunoSEQ multiplex PCR. The sample has 190,000 or so clones, 85% to 95% seen once. This record comes from a study of control samples from healthy donors and cancer patients. This chain uses TRBV18 with TRBJ1-1, with D unclear. Sample: blood. This clonotype was sampled from a man between 18 and 35 years old in good health. CDR3 sequence (DNA): TGTGCCAGCTCACCACCAAACAGAAACACTGAAGCTTTCTTT. Amino acid sequence: CASSPPNRNTEAFF.